The 3 T cell receptor beta chains below all came from one sample that was sequenced in a study of T cells in Graves' hyperthyroidism and ophthalmopathy (dated by TCRdb to between 2018 and 2021). The library came from multiplex PCR. Sequencing relied on an Illumina HiSeq 2000. Amplification of TCR beta CDR3 regions was carried out from RNA transcripts. For the first round of RT-PCR on the TCR CDR3, the HTBI primer set was used together with the Qiagen OneStep RT-PCR kit. TCRdb trimmed the raw reads at Q25, called clones with MiXCR and kept productive beta chains. Rows merge per CDR3 protein into single entries with the most common DNA and genes. The sample profile shows fewer than 700,000 distinct CDR3 sequences; 15% to 20% of them were found once. The ten largest clones take up approximately 16% of the sample. Sequences were obtained from blood. Source of these receptors: a woman aged 18-35 years with Graves' ophthalmopathy.

This clonotype was found many times. The chain employs TRBV11-2 and TRBJ2-3, with TRBD2 matching 9 bases. The V gene's germline CDR1 is SGHAT and CDR2 FQNNGV. Trimming removed 5 bases from V and 6 bases from J; junction bases left unmatched: 9. CDR3 length: 15 amino acids. The CDR3 loop reads CASSPKGTSSDTQYF. The CDR3 DNA is TGTGCCAGCAGCCCTAAGGGGACTAGCTCCGATACGCAGTATTTT.

The rearrangement links TRBV27 to TRBJ1-1, with 7 bases that match TRBD1. The germline V gene has CDR1 MNHEY and CDR2 SMNVEV (reference sequence). The CDR3 is 14 amino acids. V gave up 7 bases and J gave up 0 bases; unmatched junction bases: 5. The DNA for the CDR3 is TGTGCCAGCACCCAGGGACAGATGAACACTGAAGCTTTCTTT. As protein: CASTQGQMNTEAFF.

This clonotype was counted a few times. The chain carries TRBV6-1 and TRBJ2-7, with 9 bases that match TRBD2. This CDR3 is 15 amino acids long. V was pared by 10 bases and J by 6 bases, with 16 bases of the junction left unmatched. The germline CDR1 and CDR2 sequences are MNHNS and SASEGT. CDR3 in amino acids: CATIRSRAGGLEQYF. CDR3 coding DNA: TGTGCCACCATCAGAAGCCGGGCGGGGGGGCTCGAGCAGTACTTC.